The entry below describes one T cell receptor beta chain. These data originate in a study of T-cell memory formation after mild COVID-19. TCRdb fed the 5' RACE reads into MiXCR, producing one record per CDR3 protein. The table has some 57,000 distinct CDR3 sequences, 9.5% to 15% seen once. V lost 0 bases, J lost 3 bases, and 9 bases stayed unmatched. The CDR3 loop spans 17 amino acids. Germline CDR1 reads SGHRS; CDR2 reads YFSETQ. The genes are TRBV5-1 and TRBJ1-2; 9 bases fit TRBD1. The receptor was isolated from a young man who had mild COVID-19 (a few samples of this study predate the infection). Cell type and time point are not known. The sample comprised PBMCs or a T cell subset sorted from them (not recorded which). In nucleotides, the CDR3 is TGCGCCAGCAGCTTGGGGACAGGGGCCCCGAGGGACTATGGCTACACCTTC. Translating it yields CASSLGTGAPRDYGYTF.